This TCR beta chain is from a study of blood T cells in healthy people across ages. About the research overall: T cells yielded about one barcoded beta molecule per two cells through template switching.

Points on this clonotype: As yet, its antigen is unknown.

Study-wide points: Aged donors had fewer naive CD4+ cells and lower diversity than long-lived donors.

Investigators took about 10 milliliters of peripheral blood from every donor. Germline values: CDR1 SEHNR, CDR2 FQNEAQ (reference sequence). V lost 4 bases and J lost 7, with 10 bases in between. The CDR3 contains 12 residues. The authors ran a second PCR of about 6 to 11 cycles using a sample-barcoded 5' primer and a J-beta primer mix. TCRdb redid the calling of the 5' RACE reads with MiXCR, one entry per CDR3 protein. The table shows some 710,000 distinct CDR3 sequences, with 46% occurring only once. Sequenced sample: blood. This sequence joins TRBV7-9 and TRBJ2-5; the D gene is possibly TRBD2 (6 bases). The receptor was derived from a man older than 75 in good health. The CDR3 is CASSYEEGTQYF. Written as DNA, the CDR3 is TGTGCCAGCAGCTACGAGGAGGGGACCCAGTACTTC.